A single sample is the source of the 7 T cell receptor beta chains below, sequenced in a study of human T cells and chemical hapten exposure. Time point described: pre-sensitization, week 0. Treatment of the sample: therapeutic diphenylcyclopropenone sensitization with weekly scalp DPC. TCRdb itself ran the RACE reads through MiXCR, one entry per CDR3 protein. The sample has fewer than 200,000 distinct CDR3 sequences, roughly 30% seen once; the top ten hold 2.9%. The source material was whole blood, sampled in connection with sensitization to the hapten diphenylcyclopropenone (DPC). The receptor set was obtained from a woman in her thirties with alopecia areata. Some clones in this sample may be carry-over from other donors' samples.

The rearrangement uses TRBV18 and TRBJ2-1; 7 bases map to TRBD1. CDR1 is KGHSH and CDR2 is LQKENI in the germline V gene. The CDR3 runs 15 residues. V shed 4 bases and J 4 bases; nucleotides not matched to a gene: 7. The DNA of the CDR3 is TGTGCCAGCTCACGCGACAGGGTAGGTTACAATGAGCAGTTCTTC. Protein sequence: CASSRDRVGYNEQFF.

The chain links TRBV29-1 to TRBJ1-4; D call uncertain. Germline values: CDR1 SQVTM, CDR2 ANQGSEA. The V end was cut by 4 bases, the J end by 4 bases, with 10 bases between. The CDR3 loop spans 13 amino acids. DNA for the CDR3: TGCAGCGTTGCAGCAGGTCATAATGAAAAACTGTTTTTT. Amino acid sequence: CSVAAGHNEKLFF.

This clonotype was observed a handful of times. This rearrangement joins TRBV20-1 to TRBJ1-2; D unresolved. CDR1 and CDR2 (germline): DFQATT, SNEGSKA (reference sequence). The V end lost 3 bases, the J end lost 0 bases, and 17 bases lay between the germline ends. This CDR3 region has 16 residues. The CDR3 loop is CSASSQVALSNYGYTF. The DNA for the CDR3 is TGCAGTGCTAGCAGCCAGGTTGCCCTCTCTAACTATGGCTACACCTTC.

The V and J genes are TRBV29-1 and TRBJ2-3, with TRBD1 identical over 7 bases. CDR3 size: 17 residues. Germline CDR1 SQVTM, CDR2 ANQGSEA. The V segment lost 2 bases and the J segment 4 bases; nucleotides outside the gene matches: 15. CDR3 nucleotide sequence: TGCAGCGTTGAACTCCCAGACGACAGGGCCCCCCCAGATACGCAGTATTTT. It translates to CSVELPDDRAPPDTQYF.

This clonotype was observed once. Sequence at one end of the junction differs from germline and may be a read error. The rearrangement joins TRBV4-1 to TRBJ2-7, with D perhaps assigned TRBD1 or TRBD2 (5 bases each). This CDR3 comprises 16 residues. Germline V gene data show CDR1 as MGHRA and CDR2 as YSYEKL. Written as DNA, the CDR3 is TGCACCAGCAGCCAAGCCGGGACCGCGTTCACATACGAGCAGTACTTC. Protein product: CTSSQAGTAFTYEQYF.

The chain combines TRBV4-1 with TRBJ2-2; a possible D gene is TRBD2 (7 bases). The CDR3 spans 15 residues. The germline V gene has CDR1 MGHRA and CDR2 YSYEKL. The V gene lost 5 bases and the J gene lost 4 bases, with 14 bases spanning the gap. Here the CDR3 reads CASSKGGRTTGELFF. CDR3 coding DNA: TGCGCCAGCAGCAAGGGGGGGAGAACCACCGGGGAGCTGTTTTTT.

This chain links TRBV9 with TRBJ2-5; D is unclear. CDR1 is SGDLS and CDR2 is YYNGEE in the germline V gene. CDR3 length equals 15 residues. V shed 4 bases and J shed 5 bases, with 18 bases lying between them. In DNA form, the CDR3 reads TGTGCCAGCAGCTCTCGTCCGGGCCCTGGTGAGACCCAGTACTTC. Translating gives CASSSRPGPGETQYF.